Below, 11 T cell receptor beta chains from the same sample are listed, as sequenced in a study of T cells in Graves' hyperthyroidism and ophthalmopathy. The CDR3 regions of TCR beta were amplified from RNA transcripts. First-round RT-PCR targeting the TCR CDR3 was performed with the HTBI primer set. TCRdb redid the calling of the multiplex PCR reads with MiXCR, one entry per CDR3 protein. The data show some 360,000 distinct CDR3 sequences, with 15% to 20% seen just once and roughly a sixth held by the top ten. Sequencing was performed on blood. These TCRs come from a middle-aged woman with Graves' ophthalmopathy.

At least ten counts were recorded for this clonotype. The chain links TRBV28 to TRBJ2-7; D is ambiguous. Germline CDR1 MDHEN, CDR2 SYDVKM. Trimming pared 6 bases from V and 5 bases from J, leaving 14 bases between. The CDR3 loop spans 13 amino acids. CDR3 in DNA: TGTGCCAGCAGACGTCGAATCCCTGACGAGCAGTACTTC. Amino acid sequence: CASRRRIPDEQYF.

The sample holds many counts of this clonotype. The rearrangement joins TRBV30 to TRBJ2-7, with TRBD2 matching 7 bases. Germline values: CDR1 GTSNPN, CDR2 SVGIG (reference sequence). The CDR3 runs 14 residues. J lost 4 bases, V lost 3 bases, and 9 bases had no gene match. CDR3 sequence reads: CAWRVSGVKYEQYF. In nucleotides, the CDR3 is TGTGCCTGGAGGGTCAGCGGGGTCAAATACGAGCAGTACTTC.

In its sample, this clonotype was seen a few times. V and J are TRBV4-3 and TRBJ2-3; perhaps D is TRBD1 or TRBD2 (5 bases each). In germline, CDR1 is LGHNA, CDR2 YSLEER. This CDR3 contains 16 residues. Trimming pared 0 bases from V and 4 bases from J, leaving 14 bases between. This CDR3 is CASSQDTGQGPDTQYF. The CDR3 bases are TGCGCCAGCAGCCAAGATACCGGGCAGGGACCAGATACGCAGTATTTT.

This clonotype was picked up many times. The genes are TRBV28 and TRBJ2-7, with 8 bases lining up with TRBD1. This CDR3 contains 14 residues. Germline trimming cut 6 bases from V and 7 bases from J; bases unmatched to any gene: 11. Germline V CDR1 and CDR2: MDHEN, SYDVKM. The CDR3 here is CASSVTGASNEQYF. The CDR3 coding sequence is TGTGCCAGCAGCGTGACAGGGGCCTCTAATGAGCAGTACTTC.

There are many counts of this clonotype. The chain joins TRBV5-1 to TRBJ1-1; TRBD1 matches at 9 bases. The junction had 8 bases not matched to a gene; V was cut back by 4 bases and J by 1 base. The CDR3 extends over 16 amino acids. Germline CDR1 and CDR2: SGHRS and YFSETQ. The CDR3 sequence is CASSIRDRASNTEAFF. The CDR3 nucleotides are TGCGCCAGCAGCATCCGGGACAGGGCTTCGAACACTGAAGCTTTCTTT.

Many counts were recorded for this clonotype. This chain connects TRBV10-1 to TRBJ2-7; D gene unclear. V was cut by 2 bases and J by 6 bases, with 8 bases left in between. CDR1 WNHNN and CDR2 SYGVQD come from the germline V gene (reference sequence). The CDR3 has 12 residues. In DNA form, the CDR3 reads TGCGCCAGCAGTGAGATCGTGGGCGAGCAGTACTTC. Its translation: CASSEIVGEQYF.

This clonotype was seen repeatedly, ten times or more. J is TRBJ2-2 and V is TRBV5-1; tentatively, D is TRBD2 (5 bases). This CDR3 spans 18 amino acids. V was clipped by 0 bases and J by 6 bases, with 21 bases between them. Germline V lookup: CDR1 SGHRS, CDR2 YFSETQ. CDR3 DNA: TGCGCCAGCAGCTTGGGAGAGCGGCTCCCGGATAAGGCCGGGGAGCTGTTTTTT. As protein: CASSLGERLPDKAGELFF.

This clonotype has a count of ten or more. The chain uses TRBV7-9 and TRBJ2-7; the D gene could be TRBD1 or TRBD2 (6 bases each). V was trimmed by 6 bases and J by 2 bases, leaving 17 bases between them. There are 15 residues in the CDR3. The germline V gene encodes CDR1 SEHNR and CDR2 FQNEAQ (reference sequence). DNA for the CDR3: TGTGCCAGCAGATTCGGGGGTGGGACAACCTACGAGCAGTACTTC. Protein product: CASRFGGGTTYEQYF.

Remarks on this clonotype: Without the conserved terminal phenylalanine or tryptophan, this CDR3 likely stems from a read error. For the CDR3, the DNA is TGCAGCGTTGGAACGACCGGGGAGCTGTTTCTT. This encodes CSVGTTGELFL. The V and J genes are TRBV29-1 and TRBJ2-2; D not certain. Trimming shortened V by 4 bases and J by 5 bases, and 5 bases separated the two germline ends. CDR3 length equals 11 residues. Germline CDR1 and CDR2: SQVTM and ANQGSEA.

The V call is TRBV28, the J call TRBJ2-7, with TRBD1 matching over 9 bases. The J segment lost 0 bases and the V segment lost 7 bases, leaving 13 bases of the junction unmatched. The CDR3 sequence is 17 residues long. Germline V gene sequence: CDR1 MDHEN, CDR2 SYDVKM. The CDR3 sequence: CASIPAPGTGFSYEQYF. In DNA form, the CDR3 reads TGTGCCAGCATCCCCGCACCCGGGACAGGGTTCTCCTACGAGCAGTACTTC.

Many counts were recorded for this clonotype. V and J are TRBV5-1 and TRBJ1-2; TRBD1 matches at 11 bases. Germline CDR1 is SGHRS and CDR2 is YFSETQ. This CDR3 is 14 amino acids long. The V and J ends lost 5 bases and 6 bases, in that order; junction bases with no gene match: 6. CDR3: CASSRTGGANGYTF. As DNA, the CDR3 is TGCGCCAGCAGTAGGACAGGGGGCGCGAATGGCTACACCTTC.